Each of the 23 T cell receptor beta chains below was sequenced from the same sample in a study of blood T cell repertoires in COVID-19. TCRdb's table, derived via immunoSEQ multiplex PCR, lists solely in-frame clones and lacks some. Among under 150,000 clones listed, less than 85% were seen once. Sequenced sample: peripheral blood. The source is a woman at least 80 years old in a cohort sampled during active or convalescent COVID-19.

The rearrangement uses TRBV5-6 and TRBJ1-2; 7 bases are a match to TRBD1. This CDR3 has 15 amino acids. The V gene end was trimmed by 2 bases and the J gene end by 3 bases; junction bases not matched to a gene: 7. The germline V gene encodes CDR1 SGHDT and CDR2 YYEEEE. CDR3 sequence reads: CASSFLGDSHYGYTF. The CDR3 DNA sequence: TGTGCCAGCAGCTTTCTAGGGGACAGTCACTATGGCTACACCTTC.

This chain uses TRBV2 with TRBJ1-4; no clear D gene. V was clipped by 3 bases and J by 0 bases, with 8 bases between them. The length of the CDR3 is 15 residues. CDR1 is SNHLY and CDR2 is FYNNEI in the germline V gene. The CDR3 DNA is TGTGCCAGCAGTGAGAGGTCGTCAACTAATGAAAAACTGTTTTTT. Protein: CASSERSSTNEKLFF.

The V and J genes are TRBV24-1 and TRBJ2-1; D ambiguous. CDR3 length: 14 amino acids. Looked up from germline, CDR1 is KGHDR and CDR2 is SFDVKD. The ends were cut back, 5 bases at V and 2 bases at J, with 9 bases in the middle. The CDR3 sequence: CATSGGPAYNEQFF. DNA of the CDR3: TGTGCCACCAGTGGAGGTCCGGCCTACAATGAGCAGTTCTTC.

The chain couples TRBV18 to TRBJ2-4; 7 bases line up with TRBD1. Germline CDR1 reads KGHSH; CDR2 reads LQKENI. J was trimmed by 2 bases and V by 3 bases; bases with no gene match: 4. The CDR3 contains 15 residues. Written as DNA, the CDR3 is TGTGCCAGCTCACCGGACAGGTGGACCAAAAACATTCAGTACTTC. This sequence encodes CASSPDRWTKNIQYF.

The rearrangement uses TRBV6-5 and TRBJ1-4, with D unresolved. V was clipped by 4 bases and J by 6 bases, with 15 bases between them. From germline, CDR1 is MNHEY and CDR2 SVGAGI. CDR3 length: 15 amino acids. The CDR3 sequence: CASSFQTSPYEKLFF. The CDR3 bases are TGTGCCAGCAGTTTCCAGACAAGCCCCTATGAAAAACTGTTTTTT.

This clone was counted a few times. An end of the junction differs from the germline gene, which may be a read error. The chain employs TRBV11-2 and TRBJ1-2; 7 positions agree with TRBD1. The CDR3 has 15 amino acids. In germline, CDR1 is SGHAT, CDR2 FQNNGV. The CDR3 nucleotides are TGTGCCAGCAGCCTACGGGACAGCCCGAACTATCGCTACACCTTC. It specifies CASSLRDSPNYRYTF.

There are a few counts of this clone. This chain links TRBV12-3 or TRBV12-4 with TRBJ1-1, with D perhaps TRBD1 (6 bases). V lost 3 bases and J lost 7, with 9 bases in between. The CDR3 has 12 amino acids. The chain's CDR3 is CASSLKQGEAFF. The DNA of the CDR3 is TGTGCCAGCAGTTTGAAACAGGGTGAAGCTTTCTTT.

This chain uses TRBV9 with TRBJ1-1, with unresolved D. The germline V gene has CDR1 SGDLS and CDR2 YYNGEE. This CDR3 is built from 13 residues. V was clipped by 3 bases and J by 5 bases, with 11 bases between them. This CDR3 reads CASSAFARTEAFF. The CDR3 region has the DNA TGTGCCAGCAGCGCCTTCGCTAGAACTGAAGCTTTCTTT.

The rearrangement links TRBV5-1 to TRBJ2-1; D ambiguous. The ends were cut back, 4 bases at V and 10 bases at J, with 15 bases in the middle. The CDR3 spans 13 residues. The germline V gene has CDR1 SGHRS and CDR2 YFSETQ. CDR3 amino acids: CASSMGLGWEQFF. In DNA form, the CDR3 reads TGCGCCAGCAGCATGGGATTGGGCTGGGAGCAGTTCTTC.

The genes are TRBV5-1 and TRBJ2-5, with 8 bases lining up with TRBD1. The CDR3 covers 15 residues. Germline V CDR1 and CDR2: SGHRS, YFSETQ. J lost 5 bases, V lost 4 bases, and 10 bases had no gene match. DNA of the CDR3: TGCGCCAGCAGCCAAGGGACAGGCGGGAAGGAGACCCAGTACTTC. Translating gives CASSQGTGGKETQYF.

The chain links TRBV28 to TRBJ1-4, with D perhaps TRBD1 (6 bases). V was shortened by 6 bases and J by 10 bases, with 18 bases between the two germline ends. Germline values: CDR1 MDHEN, CDR2 SYDVKM. The CDR3 is 14 amino acids. CDR3 protein: CASRTTGLGGKLFF. The CDR3 DNA sequence: TGTGCCAGCAGAACGACAGGTTTAGGGGGAAAACTGTTTTTT. Full variable domain (rest looked up from reference TRBV28 and TRBJ1-4): DVKVTQSSRYLVKRTGEKVFLECVQDMDHENMFWYRQDPGLGLRLIYFSYDVKMKEKGDIPEGYSVSREKKERFSLILESASTNQTSMYLCASRTTGLGGKLFFGSGTQLSVL.

The gene calls are TRBV12-3 or TRBV12-4 and TRBJ1-5; D gene unclear. The germline V and J ends were trimmed by 7 bases and 9 bases, with 13 bases remaining between them. The CDR3 extends over 12 amino acids. CDR3 DNA sequence: TGTGCCAGCAACCGGCGGGGAGGGCCCCAGCATTTT. Translation gives CASNRRGGPQHF.

The V call is TRBV6-1, the J call TRBJ1-1, with D perhaps TRBD1 (5 bases). The V gene lost 3 bases and the J gene lost 3 bases, with 11 bases spanning the gap. CDR1 and CDR2 from the germline V gene are MNHNS and SASEGT. CDR3 length: 14 residues. The CDR3 DNA sequence: TGTGCCAGCAGTGAGGGGCCCACGGACACTGAAGCTTTCTTT. Encoded protein: CASSEGPTDTEAFF.

V usage is TRBV4-1 and J usage is TRBJ2-7; 7 bases match TRBD2. Germline assignment: CDR1 MGHRA and CDR2 YSYEKL. The junction had 11 bases not matched to a gene; V was cut back by 0 bases and J by 6 bases. The CDR3 covers 16 residues. This CDR3 is CASSQEYRQGGFEQYF. DNA of the CDR3: TGCGCCAGCAGCCAAGAGTATCGCCAGGGAGGGTTCGAGCAGTACTTC.

The chain is built from TRBV5-1 and TRBJ1-1, with D unresolved. The CDR3 runs to 16 residues. Germline CDR1 and CDR2: SGHRS and YFSETQ. V dropped 6 bases and J dropped 1 base, with 19 bases sitting between them. CDR3 amino acids: CASTPQVAETNTEAFF. The DNA for the CDR3 is TGCGCCAGCACCCCCCAGGTGGCAGAGACGAACACTGAAGCTTTCTTT.

This chain joins TRBV28 and TRBJ1-2, with D perhaps matching TRBD1 (5 bases). CDR1 and CDR2 from the germline V gene are MDHEN and SYDVKM. The CDR3 extends over 14 amino acids. Trimming removed 7 bases at V and 8 bases at J, with 20 bases between. The chain's CDR3 is CASTPGGGREGYTF. The DNA of the CDR3 is TGTGCCAGCACCCCCGGTGGGGGGAGGGAAGGCTACACCTTC.

J is TRBJ2-4 and V is TRBV5-6; possible D gene TRBD1, 7 bases. CDR3 size: 15 residues. The ends were cut back, 4 bases at V and 4 bases at J, with 15 bases in the middle. CDR1 and CDR2 (germline): SGHDT, YYEEEE. The CDR3 DNA sequence: TGTGCCAGCAGCGCAGCAGGGGGGTGGAAAAACATTCAGTACTTC. It specifies CASSAAGGWKNIQYF. Full variable domain (outside the CDR3, taken from reference TRBV5-6 and TRBJ2-4): DAGVTQSPTHLIKTRGQQVTLRCSPKSGHDTVSWYQQALGQGPQFIFQYYEEEERQRGNFPDRFSGHQFPNYSSELNVNALLLGDSALYLCASSAAGGWKNIQYFGAGTRLSVL.

This rearrangement joins TRBV12-1 to TRBJ1-3. TRBV12-1 is tagged as a pseudogene. The CDR3 loop spans 13 amino acids. The CDR3 here is CASSQGGGNTIYF. DNA of the CDR3: TGTGCCAGCAGCCAGGGAGGTGGAAACACCATATATTTT.

V usage is TRBV19 and J usage is TRBJ1-3; no clear D gene. V was cut by 6 bases and J by 0 bases, with 6 bases left in between. This CDR3 has 13 residues. Germline loops: CDR1 LNHDA, CDR2 SQIVND (reference sequence). The CDR3: CASSLYSGNTIYF. CDR3 in DNA: TGTGCCAGTAGCCTTTACTCTGGAAACACCATATATTTT. The whole variable domain, filled in from reference TRBV19 and TRBJ1-3, reads DGGITQSPKYLFRKEGQNVTLSCEQNLNHDAMYWYRQDPGQGLRLIYYSQIVNDFQKGDIAEGYSVSREKKESFPLTVTSAQKNPTAFYLCASSLYSGNTIYFGEGSWLTVV.

The V call is TRBV29-1, the J call TRBJ1-1; tentative D call: TRBD1 (6 bases). CDR1 is SQVTM, CDR2 ANQGSEA, per germline. Trimming left V 7 bases short and J 6 bases short, with 18 bases between. This CDR3 spans 13 amino acids. CDR3 sequence: CSAKGGLGAEAFF. The CDR3 nucleotides read TGCAGCGCGAAGGGGGGGCTTGGTGCTGAAGCTTTCTTT.

The V call is TRBV3-1 (or the pseudogene TRBV3-2), the J call TRBJ2-7, with D tentatively TRBD2 (6 bases). This CDR3 has 15 amino acids. V shed 3 bases and J shed 6 bases, with 18 bases lying between them. Looked up from germline, CDR1 is LGHDT and CDR2 is YNNKEL (reference sequence). The CDR3 is CASSQRLGAGIEQYF. The CDR3 DNA sequence: TGTGCCAGCAGCCAGCGACTGGGCGCGGGAATCGAGCAGTACTTC.

This chain uses TRBV5-6 with TRBJ1-5; TRBD1 matches 9 bases. The CDR3 length is 15 residues. Germline V gene sequence: CDR1 SGHDT, CDR2 YYEEEE. V dropped 3 bases and J dropped 4; count of bases not matched to a gene: 5. CDR3 nucleotides: TGTGCCAGCAGCTACAGAGGACAGGGGAATCAGCCCCAGCATTTT. Protein sequence: CASSYRGQGNQPQHF.

The rearrangement uses TRBV27 and TRBJ2-1, with D uncertain. The CDR3 is 12 amino acids. Trimming shortened V by 6 bases and J by 7 bases, and 10 bases separated the two germline ends. Germline CDR1 and CDR2: MNHEY and SMNVEV (reference sequence). The CDR3 protein is CASSEPRNEQFF. CDR3 nucleotides: TGTGCCAGCAGCGAACCTCGGAATGAGCAGTTCTTC.